This T cell receptor beta chain was documented in a study of control samples from healthy donors and cancer patients. Trimming shortened V by 9 bases and J by 3 bases, and 7 bases separated the two germline ends. This CDR3 is 10 amino acids long. CDR1 is SGHRS, CDR2 YFSETQ, per germline. TCRdb's table, derived via immunoSEQ multiplex PCR, lists solely in-frame clones and lacks some. The sample contains about 160,000 clones, roughly 92% of which appear only once. Sequenced material: blood. The chain carries TRBV5-1 and TRBJ2-7; D gene uncertain. The clonotype was recovered from a woman between 25 and 40 years old in good health. The CDR3 loop reads CATLFYEQYF. Written as DNA, the CDR3 is TGCGCCACCCTCTTCTACGAGCAGTACTTC.